The 20 T cell receptor beta chains below all came from one sample that was sequenced in a study of T cell responses to AZD1222 COVID-19 vaccine. Sequencing was performed with immunoSEQ multiplex PCR; in TCRdb, only in-frame clones are kept and a portion is missing. In the table there are 120,000 to 150,000 clones, about 88% of which are singletons. The input for sequencing was peripheral blood, taken on day 0 of AZD1222 vaccination. All receptors derive from an adult in good health.

This rearrangement joins TRBV30 to TRBJ1-2; D might be TRBD1 (6 bases). The ends were cut back, 2 bases at V and 7 bases at J, with 14 bases in the middle. Germline V lookup: CDR1 GTSNPN, CDR2 SVGIG (reference sequence). The CDR3 has 13 amino acids. The CDR3 sequence is CAWSSTGKGGYTF. The CDR3 DNA is TGTGCCTGGAGTTCCACAGGGAAAGGTGGCTACACCTTC.

V usage is TRBV6-6 and J usage is TRBJ2-7, with D maybe TRBD1 (7 bases). Trimming cost V 2 bases and J 3 bases, with 11 bases left between them. In germline, CDR1 is MNHNY, CDR2 SVGAGI (reference sequence). This CDR3 has 14 residues. CDR3 bases: TGTGCCAGCAGTTACGTCCAGGGGGGCTACGAGCAGTACTTC. Encoded protein: CASSYVQGGYEQYF.

This sequence joins TRBV7-9 and TRBJ1-2; no clear D gene. CDR3 length: 15 residues. Germline V gene sequence: CDR1 SEHNR, CDR2 FQNEAQ (reference sequence). With 0 bases removed from V and 4 bases from J, the gap between germline ends came to 12 bases. CDR3 loop: CASSLAKGRTYGYTF. In nucleotides, the CDR3 is TGTGCCAGCAGCTTAGCGAAGGGCAGAACCTATGGCTACACCTTC.

The rearrangement joins TRBV15 to TRBJ1-2; D is ambiguous. The CDR3 spans 20 residues. Trimming left V 0 bases short and J 5 bases short, with 28 bases between. Germline lookup yields CDR1 LNHNV and CDR2 YYDKDF (reference sequence). CDR3 sequence reads: CATSRDKGGSLLSSTYGYTF. CDR3 bases: TGTGCCACCAGCAGAGATAAGGGAGGGTCCCTACTTAGTTCAACATATGGCTACACCTTC.

This clone has more than one count but fewer than ten. The rearrangement joins TRBV14 to TRBJ1-1, with 8 nucleotides matching TRBD1. The trim removed 6 bases at V and 5 bases at J, leaving 8 bases unmatched. Germline V gives CDR1 SGHDN, CDR2 FVKESK. The CDR3 runs 14 residues. The DNA for the CDR3 is TGTGCCAGCAGACAAACAGGGGGGAGGACTGAAGCTTTCTTT. This codes for CASRQTGGRTEAFF.

The chain employs TRBV4-1 and TRBJ2-7, with TRBD2 matching over 9 bases. The trim removed 4 bases at V and 4 bases at J, leaving 8 bases unmatched. This CDR3 is built from 15 residues. The germline CDR1 and CDR2 sequences are MGHRA and YSYEKL. The CDR3 DNA reads as TGCGCCAGCAGCCCTTTAAGCGGGGGGATTTACGAGCAGTACTTC. Translation gives CASSPLSGGIYEQYF.

This clone was picked up one time. The chain recombines TRBV20-1 with TRBJ2-2; no definite D call. Trimming took off 3 bases at V and 4 bases at J, with 15 bases between the two ends. This CDR3 has 15 amino acids. Looked up from germline, CDR1 is DFQATT and CDR2 is SNEGSKA (reference sequence). Here the CDR3 DNA reads TGCAGTGCTAGTTACGGCCATAGAAGCACCGGGGAGCTGTTTTTT. Translated: CSASYGHRSTGELFF.

The gene calls are TRBV5-1 and TRBJ2-3, with D perhaps TRBD2 (6 bases). The CDR3 runs to 17 residues. V was clipped by 0 bases and J by 2 bases, with 16 bases between them. Germline loops: CDR1 SGHRS, CDR2 YFSETQ. CDR3 amino acids: CASSLVAGTRDTDTQYF. In nucleotides, the CDR3 is TGCGCCAGCAGCTTGGTGGCCGGGACTCGCGACACAGATACGCAGTATTTT.

The chain recombines TRBV6-6 with TRBJ1-5; possibly TRBD1 for D (6 bases). CDR3 length: 14 residues. The V end lost 1 base, the J end lost 7 bases, and 11 bases lay between the germline ends. The germline gives CDR1 MNHNY, CDR2 SVGAGI (reference sequence). CDR3 sequence (DNA): TGTGCCAGCAGTTACTGGGGGGCTAGGCAGCCCCAGCATTTT. Its translation is CASSYWGARQPQHF.

This clone occurred once. The V gene is TRBV6-5, the J gene TRBJ1-4, with 8 bases fitting TRBD1. The CDR3 loop spans 14 amino acids. The germline CDR1 and CDR2 sequences are MNHEY and SVGAGI. With 7 bases clipped from V and 4 bases from J, the junction kept 5 bases outside the gene matches. CDR3 in DNA: TGTGCCAGCAAGGACAGGGCTAGTAATGAAAAACTGTTTTTT. This encodes CASKDRASNEKLFF.

The table lists this clone with a count of one. The chain combines TRBV29-1 with TRBJ2-7, with D maybe TRBD1 (5 bases). The germline CDR1 and CDR2 sequences are SQVTM and ANQGSEA. V was shortened by 4 bases and J by 2 bases, with 12 bases between the two germline ends. The length of the CDR3 is 13 residues. CDR3 sequence reads: CSVGTPLTYEQYF. In nucleotides, the CDR3 is TGCAGCGTTGGGACACCTCTTACCTACGAGCAGTACTTC.

The CDR3 DNA reads as TGTGCCAGCTCACCACGAAGTCAGGACCACCAGAAGACCCAGTACTTC. This translates into CASSPRSQDHQKTQYF. V usage is TRBV18 and J usage is TRBJ2-5; no definite D call. The germline V and J ends were trimmed by 1 base and 6 bases, with 18 bases remaining between them. Per the germline V gene, CDR1 is KGHSH and CDR2 is LQKENI. The CDR3 runs 16 residues.

This chain joins TRBV28 and TRBJ2-5, with TRBD1 identical over 12 bases. V gave up 4 bases and J gave up 0 bases; unmatched junction bases: 18. The germline V gene has CDR1 MDHEN and CDR2 SYDVKM. The CDR3 length is 21 residues. The CDR3 protein is CASSSIEGQGAPPGYQETQYF. In nucleotides, the CDR3 is TGTGCCAGCAGTTCCATCGAGGGACAGGGGGCGCCCCCTGGATACCAAGAGACCCAGTACTTC.

The V and J genes are TRBV6-5 and TRBJ2-5, with 10 bases that match TRBD1. CDR1 and CDR2 from the germline V gene are MNHEY and SVGAGI. The CDR3 covers 14 residues. The ends lost 6 bases at V and 4 bases at J; junction bases unmatched: 5. CDR3 bases: TGTGCCAGCAGGATAGACAGGGGGCTAGAGACCCAGTACTTC. Translated: CASRIDRGLETQYF.

The chain is built from TRBV6-4 and TRBJ2-2; D remains unclear. Germline loops: CDR1 MRHNA, CDR2 SNTAGT. Trimming removed 4 bases at V and 3 bases at J, with 6 bases between. The CDR3 is 13 amino acids. The CDR3 nucleotides read TGTGCCAGCAGTGGACAAGACACCGGGGAGCTGTTTTTT. Translating it yields CASSGQDTGELFF.

This rearrangement joins TRBV6-5 to TRBJ2-3; 8 bases are shared with TRBD2. Trimming cost V 2 bases and J 6 bases; bases outside gene matches: 7. The CDR3 has 15 amino acids. CDR1 is MNHEY, CDR2 SVGAGI, per germline. CDR3 in amino acids: CASSYGRGAWDTQYF. The CDR3 bases are TGTGCCAGCAGTTACGGGCGGGGGGCGTGGGATACGCAGTATTTT.

The chain employs TRBV30 and TRBJ1-1; the D gene is possibly TRBD1 (5 bases). The CDR3 runs 14 residues. CDR1 GTSNPN and CDR2 SVGIG come from the germline V gene (reference sequence). Trimming took off 2 bases at V and 1 base at J, with 11 bases between the two ends. CDR3 loop: CAWSTRGQNTEAFF. Written as DNA, the CDR3 is TGTGCCTGGAGTACGAGGGGTCAGAACACTGAAGCTTTCTTT.

The chain joins TRBV7-9 to TRBJ1-5, with a possible D match to TRBD1 (5 bases). Germline lookup yields CDR1 SEHNR and CDR2 FQNEAQ (reference sequence). Trimming took 7 bases from V and 2 from J, leaving 9 bases between them. The CDR3 is 13 amino acids. The CDR3 region has the DNA TGTGCCAGCAATGCGGGGGGCAATCAGCCCCAGCATTTT. Translated, it gives CASNAGGNQPQHF. The entire variable domain, with the rest obtained from reference TRBV7-9 and TRBJ1-5, is as follows: DTGVSQNPRHKITKRGQNVTFRCDPISEHNRLYWYRQTLGQGPEFLTYFQNEAQLEKSRLLSDRFSAERPKGSFSTLEIQRTEQGDSAMYLCASNAGGNQPQHFGDGTRLSIL.

The V gene is TRBV28, the J gene TRBJ2-1; no firm D call. The length of the CDR3 is 15 residues. V lost 5 bases and J 4 bases, leaving 15 bases between the germline ends. CDR1 is MDHEN, CDR2 SYDVKM, per germline. The CDR3 spells CASSPQRPFYNEQFF. The CDR3 DNA reads TGTGCCAGCAGTCCTCAAAGACCGTTTTACAATGAGCAGTTCTTC.

The chain has TRBV7-6 and TRBJ2-5; 12 positions match TRBD2. Germline V lookup: CDR1 SGHVS, CDR2 FNYEAQ. The ends lost 0 bases at V and 5 bases at J; junction bases unmatched: 7. The CDR3 is made up of 17 amino acids. The CDR3 here is CASSLATSGRPVETQYF. For the CDR3, the DNA is TGTGCCAGCAGCTTAGCGACTAGCGGGAGACCGGTCGAGACCCAGTACTTC.